The 3 T cell receptor beta chains given below trace back to one sample, sequenced in a study of blood T cell repertoires in COVID-19. Profiling relied on immunoSEQ multiplex PCR, and the TCRdb table lists in-frame clones only, not all of them. Found here are 120,000 to 150,000 clones, 88% of them singletons; the top ten hold more than 1%. Sample: PBMCs or T cells enriched from blood (not recorded which). Receptors originate from a woman under 40 with acute COVID-19.

This chain uses TRBV7-8 with TRBJ1-6, with 8 positions matching TRBD1. CDR1 SGHVS and CDR2 FQNEAQ come from the germline V gene. The ends lost 5 bases at V and 7 bases at J; junction bases unmatched: 4. This CDR3 has 14 amino acids. CDR3 loop: CASSPGQGNSPLHF. CDR3 DNA: TGTGCCAGCAGCCCCGGACAGGGAAATTCACCCCTCCACTTT.

The V and J genes are TRBV28 and TRBJ1-3; 10 nucleotides match TRBD1. The CDR3 covers 14 residues. The germline V gene encodes CDR1 MDHEN and CDR2 SYDVKM. The V gene end was trimmed by 7 bases and the J gene end by 2 bases; junction bases not matched to a gene: 2. The CDR3 coding sequence is TGTGCCAGCACCGGGACAGGGGCTGGAAACACCATATATTTT. Amino acids: CASTGTGAGNTIYF.

This clone was observed once. The genes are TRBV5-4 and TRBJ1-2, with 9 bases lining up with TRBD1. J was trimmed by 8 bases and V by 0 bases; bases with no gene match: 8. Germline V gene sequence: CDR1 SGHNT, CDR2 YYREEE (reference sequence). CDR3 length: 15 amino acids. The CDR3 bases are TGTGCCAGCAGCTTGGGGGGACAGGGAGCGTCGGGCTACACCTTC. Its translation: CASSLGGQGASGYTF.